This entry lists 2 T cell receptor beta chains sequenced from one sample in a study of blood T cell repertoires in COVID-19. Assay: immunoSEQ multiplex PCR; the TCRdb copy retains only in-frame clones and omits some. The data show roughly 220,000 clones, 80% to 90% seen once. The sample consisted of peripheral blood. These receptors were taken from a man aged 45 to 65 who had recovered from COVID-19.

This chain connects TRBV2 to TRBJ1-1; 8 bases line up with TRBD1. CDR1 and CDR2 (germline): SNHLY, FYNNEI. The junction had 4 bases not matched to a gene; V was cut back by 6 bases and J by 1 base. The CDR3 has 14 amino acids. CDR3 region: CASRYRGENTEAFF. CDR3 nucleotide sequence: TGTGCCAGCAGGTACAGGGGGGAGAACACTGAAGCTTTCTTT.

The chain has TRBV5-1 and TRBJ1-2; no firm D call. The germline gives CDR1 SGHRS, CDR2 YFSETQ. This CDR3 has 13 residues. V was cut by 0 bases and J by 3 bases, with 6 bases left in between. CDR3 region: CASSLVADYGYTF. The CDR3 nucleotides are TGCGCCAGCAGCTTGGTCGCGGACTATGGCTACACCTTC.